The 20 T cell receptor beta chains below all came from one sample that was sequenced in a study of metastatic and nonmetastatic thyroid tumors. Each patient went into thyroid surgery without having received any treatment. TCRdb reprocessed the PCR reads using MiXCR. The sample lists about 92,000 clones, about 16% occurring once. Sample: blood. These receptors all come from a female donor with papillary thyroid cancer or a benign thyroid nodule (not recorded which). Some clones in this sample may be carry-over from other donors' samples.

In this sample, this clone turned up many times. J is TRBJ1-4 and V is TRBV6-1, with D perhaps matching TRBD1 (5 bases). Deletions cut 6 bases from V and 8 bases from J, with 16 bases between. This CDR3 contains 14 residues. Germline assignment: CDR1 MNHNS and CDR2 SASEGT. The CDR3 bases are TGTGCCAGCAGACACCGGGACGGGGACGAAAAACTGTTTTTT. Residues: CASRHRDGDEKLFF.

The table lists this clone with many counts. The CDR3 sequence is CSARGAAGGSNTGELFF. CDR3 nucleotide sequence: TGCAGTGCTAGAGGGGCGGCGGGGGGGTCGAACACCGGGGAGCTGTTTTTT. This chain joins TRBV20-1 and TRBJ2-2, with 9 bases matching TRBD2. The germline V gene has CDR1 DFQATT and CDR2 SNEGSKA (reference sequence). V lost 1 base and J lost 0; bases outside the gene matches: 6. The CDR3 runs to 17 residues.

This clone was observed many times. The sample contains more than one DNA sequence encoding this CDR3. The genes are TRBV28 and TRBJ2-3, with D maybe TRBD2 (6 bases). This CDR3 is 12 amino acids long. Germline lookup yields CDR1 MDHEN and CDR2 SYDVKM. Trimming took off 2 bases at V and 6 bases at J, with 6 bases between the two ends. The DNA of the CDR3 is TGTGCCAGCAGTTTAAGCGGGGATACGCAGTATTTT. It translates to CASSLSGDTQYF.

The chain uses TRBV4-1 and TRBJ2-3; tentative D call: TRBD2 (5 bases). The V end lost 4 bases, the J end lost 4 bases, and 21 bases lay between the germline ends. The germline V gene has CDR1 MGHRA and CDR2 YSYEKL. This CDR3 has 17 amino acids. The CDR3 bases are TGCGCCAGCAGCCGATCATCCTTACTAGAATCGCCAGATACGCAGTATTTT. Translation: CASSRSSLLESPDTQYF.

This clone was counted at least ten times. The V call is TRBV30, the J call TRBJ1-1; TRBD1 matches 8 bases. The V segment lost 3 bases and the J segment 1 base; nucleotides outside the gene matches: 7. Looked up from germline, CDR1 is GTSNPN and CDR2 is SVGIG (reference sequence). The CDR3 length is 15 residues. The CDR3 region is CAWSLLGQANTEAFF. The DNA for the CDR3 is TGTGCCTGGAGCCTATTGGGACAGGCGAACACTGAAGCTTTCTTT.

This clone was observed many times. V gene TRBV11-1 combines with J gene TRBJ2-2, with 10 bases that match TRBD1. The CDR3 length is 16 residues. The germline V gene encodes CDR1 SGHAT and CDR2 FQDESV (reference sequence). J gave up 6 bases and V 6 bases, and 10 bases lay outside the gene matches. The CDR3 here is CASSRTGTGVPGELFF. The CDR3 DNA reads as TGTGCCAGCAGTCGTACCGGGACAGGGGTCCCCGGGGAGCTGTTTTTT.

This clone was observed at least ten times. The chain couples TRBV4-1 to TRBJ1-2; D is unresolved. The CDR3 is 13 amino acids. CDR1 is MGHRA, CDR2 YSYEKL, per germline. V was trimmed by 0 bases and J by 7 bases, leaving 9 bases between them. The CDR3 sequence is CASSQDRTGGYTF. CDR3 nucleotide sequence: TGCGCCAGCAGCCAAGATCGGACGGGTGGCTACACCTTC.

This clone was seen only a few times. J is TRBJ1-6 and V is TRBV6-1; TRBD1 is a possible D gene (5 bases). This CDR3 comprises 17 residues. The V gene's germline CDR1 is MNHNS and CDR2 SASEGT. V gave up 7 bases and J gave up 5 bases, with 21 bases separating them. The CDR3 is CASTHEVRGTNNSPLHF. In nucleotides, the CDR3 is TGTGCCAGCACCCACGAGGTGAGGGGAACTAATAATTCACCCCTCCACTTT.

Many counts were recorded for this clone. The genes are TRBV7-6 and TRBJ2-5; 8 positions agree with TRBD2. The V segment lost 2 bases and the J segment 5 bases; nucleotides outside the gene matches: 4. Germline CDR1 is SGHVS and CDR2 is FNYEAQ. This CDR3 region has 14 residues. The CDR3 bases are TGTGCCAGCAGCTTAAGCGGGGGCGCGGAGACCCAGTACTTC. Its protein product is CASSLSGGAETQYF.

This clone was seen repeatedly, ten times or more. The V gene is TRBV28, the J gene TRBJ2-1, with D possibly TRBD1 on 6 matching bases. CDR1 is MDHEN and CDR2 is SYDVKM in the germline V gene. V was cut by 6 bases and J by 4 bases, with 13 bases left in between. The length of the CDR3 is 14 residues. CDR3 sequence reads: CASSPFDRYNEQFF. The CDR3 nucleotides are TGTGCCAGCAGCCCCTTCGACAGGTACAATGAGCAGTTCTTC. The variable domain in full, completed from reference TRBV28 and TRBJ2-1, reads DVKVTQSSRYLVKRTGEKVFLECVQDMDHENMFWYRQDPGLGLRLIYFSYDVKMKEKGDIPEGYSVSREKKERFSLILESASTNQTSMYLCASSPFDRYNEQFFGPGTRLTVL.

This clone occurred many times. As DNA, the CDR3 is TGTGCCTGGAGGGGGGAAGAGGGTGGCTACACCTTC. It translates to CAWRGEEGGYTF. The chain joins TRBV30 to TRBJ1-2; possibly TRBD1 for D (5 bases). Germline values: CDR1 GTSNPN, CDR2 SVGIG (reference sequence). V was shortened by 3 bases and J by 7 bases, with 12 bases between the two germline ends. CDR3 length equals 12 residues.

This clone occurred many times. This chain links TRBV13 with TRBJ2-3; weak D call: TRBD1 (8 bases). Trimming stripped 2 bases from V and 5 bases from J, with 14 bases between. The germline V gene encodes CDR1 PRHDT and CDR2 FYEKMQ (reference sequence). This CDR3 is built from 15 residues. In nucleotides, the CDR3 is TGTGCCAGCAGCTTAACAGGGGGGGCTGGAGATACGCAGTATTTT. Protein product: CASSLTGGAGDTQYF.

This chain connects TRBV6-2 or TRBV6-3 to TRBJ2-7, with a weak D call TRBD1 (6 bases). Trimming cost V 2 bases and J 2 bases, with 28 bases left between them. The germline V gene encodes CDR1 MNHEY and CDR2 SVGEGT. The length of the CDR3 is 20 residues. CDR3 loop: CASSYPAGTGQRTNAYEQYF. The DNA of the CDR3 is TGTGCCAGCAGTTACCCGGCCGGTACAGGGCAGCGAACGAACGCCTACGAGCAGTACTTC.

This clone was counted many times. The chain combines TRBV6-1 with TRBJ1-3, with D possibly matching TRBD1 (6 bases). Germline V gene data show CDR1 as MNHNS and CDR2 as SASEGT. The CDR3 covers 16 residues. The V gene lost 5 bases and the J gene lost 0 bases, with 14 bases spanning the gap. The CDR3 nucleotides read TGTGCCAGCAGTTTTCAGGGGACGAGCTCTGGAAACACCATATATTTT. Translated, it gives CASSFQGTSSGNTIYF.

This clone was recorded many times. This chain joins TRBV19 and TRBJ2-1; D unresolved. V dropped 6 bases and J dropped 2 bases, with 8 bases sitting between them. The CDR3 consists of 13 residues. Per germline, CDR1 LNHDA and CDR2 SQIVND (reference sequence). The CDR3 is CASRGTAYNEQFF. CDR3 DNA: TGTGCCAGTAGAGGCACAGCCTACAATGAGCAGTTCTTC. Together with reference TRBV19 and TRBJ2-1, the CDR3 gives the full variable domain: DGGITQSPKYLFRKEGQNVTLSCEQNLNHDAMYWYRQDPGQGLRLIYYSQIVNDFQKGDIAEGYSVSREKKESFPLTVTSAQKNPTAFYLCASRGTAYNEQFFGPGTRLTVL.

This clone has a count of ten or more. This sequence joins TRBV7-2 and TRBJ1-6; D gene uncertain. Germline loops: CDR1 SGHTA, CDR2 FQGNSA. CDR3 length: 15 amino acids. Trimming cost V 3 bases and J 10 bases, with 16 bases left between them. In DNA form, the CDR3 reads TGTGCCAGCAGCTTTGGGTCCATTAGTGGGTCACCCCTCCACTTT. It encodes CASSFGSISGSPLHF.

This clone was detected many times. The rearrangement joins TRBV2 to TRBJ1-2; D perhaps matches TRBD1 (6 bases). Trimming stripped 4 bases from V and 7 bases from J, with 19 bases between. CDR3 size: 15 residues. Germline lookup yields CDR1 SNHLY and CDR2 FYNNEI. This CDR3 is CASSGPGTQNGGYTF. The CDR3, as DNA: TGTGCCAGCAGTGGCCCCGGGACACAAAACGGTGGCTACACCTTC. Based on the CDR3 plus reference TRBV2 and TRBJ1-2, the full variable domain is EPEVTQTPSHQVTQMGQEVILRCVPISNHLYFYWYRQILGQKVEFLVSFYNNEISEKSEIFDDQFSVERPDGSNFTLKIRSTKLEDSAMYFCASSGPGTQNGGYTFGSGTRLTVV.

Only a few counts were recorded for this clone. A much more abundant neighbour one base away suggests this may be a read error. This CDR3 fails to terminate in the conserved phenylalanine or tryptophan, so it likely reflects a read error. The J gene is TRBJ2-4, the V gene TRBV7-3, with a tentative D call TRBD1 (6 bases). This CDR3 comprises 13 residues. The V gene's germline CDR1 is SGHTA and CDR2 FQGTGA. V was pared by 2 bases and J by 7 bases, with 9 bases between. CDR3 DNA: TGTGCCAGCAGCTTAGCCAGGGGTAACATTCAGTACTTA. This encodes CASSLARGNIQYL.

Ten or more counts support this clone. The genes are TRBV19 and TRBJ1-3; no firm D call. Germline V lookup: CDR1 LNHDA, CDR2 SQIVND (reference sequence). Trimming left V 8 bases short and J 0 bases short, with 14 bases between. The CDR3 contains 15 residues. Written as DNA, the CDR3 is TGTGCCAGTGAGACGGGCCGTTTCTCTGGAAACACCATATATTTT. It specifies CASETGRFSGNTIYF.

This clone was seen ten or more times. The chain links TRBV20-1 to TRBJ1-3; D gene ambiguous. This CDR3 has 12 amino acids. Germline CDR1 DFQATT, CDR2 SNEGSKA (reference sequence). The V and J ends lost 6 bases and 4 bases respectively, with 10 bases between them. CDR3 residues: CSASRVGNTIYF. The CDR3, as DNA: TGCAGTGCGTCTAGGGTCGGAAACACCATATATTTT.